This passage covers 21 T cell receptor beta chains from one sample sequenced in a study of shared clonotypes between healthy human individuals. Here immunoSEQ multiplex PCR was the method, and the copy in TCRdb shows in-frame clones only, minus some. The table lists about 230,000 clones, under 80% of them singletons. The source material was memory CD4+ T cells sorted from blood. Subset described: CD45RA-negative fraction. These receptors came from a man under 40 in good health.

J is TRBJ1-5 and V is TRBV29-1; D not certain. Trimming removed 4 bases from V and 0 bases from J, with 4 bases in between. CDR3 length equals 12 residues. Germline assignment: CDR1 SQVTM and CDR2 ANQGSEA. Here the CDR3 reads CSVGNSNQPQHF. CDR3 sequence (DNA): TGCAGCGTTGGAAATAGCAATCAGCCCCAGCATTTT.

The chain joins TRBV18 to TRBJ2-1, with 8 nucleotides matching TRBD1. V shed 3 bases and J 2 bases; nucleotides not matched to a gene: 3. Germline V CDR1 and CDR2: KGHSH, LQKENI. CDR3 length: 15 amino acids. The CDR3 loop reads CASSPDRDPYNEQFF. For the CDR3, the DNA is TGTGCCAGCTCACCGGACAGGGATCCCTACAATGAGCAGTTCTTC.

With respect to this clone: This CDR3 is also generated by other DNA sequences in the sample. DNA of the CDR3: TGTGCCAGCAGCCGGAAGGTACAAGAGACCCAGTACTTC. This sequence encodes CASSRKVQETQYF. The J gene is TRBJ2-5, the V gene TRBV5-4; D gene unclear. Germline CDR1 SGHNT, CDR2 YYREEE (reference sequence). Between the trimmed V and J ends, which lost 4 bases and 2 bases, there was a span of 9 bases. CDR3 size: 13 residues.

The chain joins TRBV7-8 to TRBJ2-7; tentatively, D is TRBD2 (5 bases). CDR1 is SGHVS, CDR2 FQNEAQ, per germline. The ends were cut back, 4 bases at V and 3 bases at J, with 13 bases in the middle. CDR3 length equals 14 residues. The CDR3 DNA is TGTGCCAGCAGCTCCTCCGGACTTGTCTACGAGCAGTACTTC. Its translation is CASSSSGLVYEQYF.

The chain is built from TRBV11-2 and TRBJ2-7; 12 nucleotides line up with TRBD2. This CDR3 has 15 amino acids. Trimming at V came to 5 bases and at J to 6 bases, leaving 8 bases not matched to a gene. Germline V gene lookup returns CDR1 SGHAT and CDR2 FQNNGV. CDR3: CASSPRLAGDGEQYF. DNA of the CDR3: TGTGCCAGCAGCCCGAGACTAGCGGGAGACGGCGAGCAGTACTTC.

The chain carries TRBV27 and TRBJ2-5, with D perhaps TRBD2 (7 bases). Trimming shortened V by 4 bases and J by 0 bases, and 12 bases separated the two germline ends. Germline V gene sequence: CDR1 MNHEY, CDR2 SMNVEV (reference sequence). The CDR3 covers 15 residues. The CDR3 nucleotides are TGTGCCAGCAGTTCAAAGCGGGACAACCAAGAGACCCAGTACTTC. Amino acid sequence: CASSSKRDNQETQYF.

This clone has ten or more counts. This rearrangement joins TRBV6-1 to TRBJ2-2; weak D call: TRBD1 (5 bases). The V gene lost 6 bases and the J gene lost 4 bases, with 12 bases spanning the gap. CDR1 is MNHNS and CDR2 is SASEGT in the germline V gene. The CDR3 is made up of 14 amino acids. CDR3 amino acids: CASSADRPTGELFF. The CDR3 nucleotides are TGTGCCAGCAGCGCAGACAGACCCACCGGGGAGCTGTTTTTT.

V is TRBV2 and J is TRBJ2-5; tentatively, D is TRBD1 (6 bases). The CDR3 consists of 14 residues. The germline V gene encodes CDR1 SNHLY and CDR2 FYNNEI. Trimming shortened V by 10 bases and J by 5 bases, and 20 bases separated the two germline ends. CDR3 nucleotides: TGTGCCACCGCCTATGACAGGCAGTCGGAGACCCAGTACTTC. This gives the protein CATAYDRQSETQYF.

This clone showed up just once. CDR3 loop: CASSPQITGELFF. The CDR3 DNA follows: TGTGCCAGCAGCCCTCAAATCACCGGGGAGCTGTTTTTT. The chain has TRBV14 and TRBJ2-2; D is unclear. Trimming removed 4 bases from V and 4 bases from J, with 7 bases in between. Germline lookup yields CDR1 SGHDN and CDR2 FVKESK. This CDR3 has 13 residues.

The chain recombines TRBV29-1 with TRBJ1-1, with a possible D match to TRBD1 (6 bases). The V end was cut by 6 bases, the J end by 5 bases, with 19 bases between. The CDR3 runs to 14 residues. From germline, CDR1 is SQVTM and CDR2 ANQGSEA. The CDR3 spells CSVVGGYRVTEAFF. The CDR3 bases are TGCAGCGTGGTTGGGGGCTATCGCGTTACTGAAGCTTTCTTT.

This clone was seen more than once but under ten times. The CDR3 protein is CASSRARLPDQYF. In DNA, the CDR3 is TGTGCCAGCAGCCGGGCAAGGCTTCCAGACCAGTACTTC. The chain has TRBV21-1 and TRBJ2-5. TRBV21-1 is assigned pseudogene status. The CDR3 sequence is 13 residues long.

The rearrangement uses TRBV5-4 and TRBJ2-1, with a tentative D call TRBD2 (6 bases). The CDR3 is 13 residues long. Germline loops: CDR1 SGHNT, CDR2 YYREEE (reference sequence). V was shortened by 5 bases and J by 4 bases, with 10 bases between the two germline ends. CDR3 amino acids: CASRAEGYNEQFF. CDR3 nucleotides: TGTGCCAGCAGGGCGGAGGGGTACAATGAGCAGTTCTTC.

On this clone itself: This clone may be a read error of a much larger clone one base away. The J gene is TRBJ2-6, the V gene TRBV5-1, with D unclear. This CDR3 is built from 13 residues. Deletions cut 2 bases from V and 2 bases from J, with 2 bases between. Germline V lookup: CDR1 SGHRS, CDR2 YFSETQ. This CDR3 is CASSLAGANVLTF. In DNA form, the CDR3 reads TGCGCCAGCAGCTTAGCTGGGGCCAACGTCCTGACTTTC.

The genes are TRBV28 and TRBJ1-2; D gene ambiguous. Trimming removed 1 base at V and 3 bases at J, with 9 bases between. Germline V CDR1 and CDR2: MDHEN, SYDVKM. The CDR3 length is 14 residues. In DNA, the CDR3 is TGTGCCAGCAGTTTATCTACAGAGCACTATGGCTACACCTTC. Translating it yields CASSLSTEHYGYTF.

The chain has TRBV6-6 and TRBJ1-4, with 7 nucleotides matching TRBD1. V gave up 3 bases and J gave up 4 bases; unmatched junction bases: 5. There are 15 residues in the CDR3. The germline V gene has CDR1 MNHNY and CDR2 SVGAGI (reference sequence). This chain's CDR3 is CASSYDRVHNEKLFF. Written as DNA, the CDR3 is TGTGCCAGCAGTTATGACAGGGTCCATAATGAAAAACTGTTTTTT.

The genes are TRBV6-5 and TRBJ2-7; D remains ambiguous. Germline V lookup: CDR1 MNHEY, CDR2 SVGAGI. The V end lost 5 bases, the J end lost 3 bases, and 5 bases lay between the germline ends. The CDR3 is made up of 11 amino acids. CDR3 coding DNA: TGTGCCAGCAGTGACAACTACGAGCAGTACTTC. Protein product: CASSDNYEQYF.

The rearrangement links TRBV19 to TRBJ2-7; D uncertain. CDR3 size: 11 residues. CDR1 is LNHDA, CDR2 SQIVND, per germline (reference sequence). V gave up 8 bases and J gave up 6 bases, with 11 bases separating them. The CDR3 nucleotides are TGTGCCAGTGGATGGGGTGCCGAGCAGTACTTC. Translating it yields CASGWGAEQYF.

The CDR3 reads CASSVTGDLNEQFF. The CDR3 DNA sequence: TGTGCCAGTAGTGTCACAGGGGACTTAAATGAGCAGTTCTTC. This chain connects TRBV19 to TRBJ2-1, with D possibly TRBD1 on 7 matching bases. Germline V gene data show CDR1 as LNHDA and CDR2 as SQIVND (reference sequence). The CDR3 has 14 amino acids. The ends were cut back, 5 bases at V and 7 bases at J, with 15 bases in the middle.

J is TRBJ2-7 and V is TRBV5-4; the D is unclear. This CDR3 is 12 amino acids long. Germline V lookup: CDR1 SGHNT, CDR2 YYREEE (reference sequence). V was cut by 2 bases and J by 1 base, with 4 bases left in between. The DNA of the CDR3 is TGTGCCAGCAGCTTCCAATCCTACGAGCAGTACTTC. Amino acid sequence: CASSFQSYEQYF.

The chain has TRBV7-9 and TRBJ2-7; TRBD1 agrees at 9 bases. Germline V CDR1 and CDR2: SEHNR, FQNEAQ (reference sequence). V lost 1 base to trimming and J lost 2 bases; unmatched junction nucleotides: 9. This CDR3 comprises 17 residues. CDR3 sequence: CASSLDAGTGSAYEQYF. The CDR3, as DNA: TGTGCCAGCAGCTTAGACGCAGGGACAGGGAGCGCCTACGAGCAGTACTTC.

The count of this clone is one. The chain carries TRBV7-9 and TRBJ2-5, with D possibly being TRBD2 (6 bases). The V gene's germline CDR1 is SEHNR and CDR2 FQNEAQ (reference sequence). V was pared by 5 bases and J by 6 bases, with 19 bases between. The CDR3 has 15 amino acids. The CDR3, as DNA: TGTGCCAGCAGCCCCCTTGGAGGGGTGGAGAAGACCCAGTACTTC. Protein sequence: CASSPLGGVEKTQYF.